This entry lists 12 T cell receptor beta chains sequenced from one sample in a study of blood T cell repertoires in COVID-19. Some clones are missing from TCRdb's copy, which holds only in-frame ones; the method was immunoSEQ multiplex PCR. This sample yields about 220,000 clones, of which roughly four fifths are seen a single time; 3% belongs to the top ten. The sample was peripheral blood. Receptor source: a woman aged 30 to 39 who had recovered from COVID-19.

CDR3 sequence: CASSLASGNSRRTEAFF. CDR3 in DNA: TGTGCCAGCAGCTTAGCGTCAGGGAATAGCCGTCGCACTGAAGCTTTCTTT. V and J are TRBV7-6 and TRBJ1-1; a weak D match, TRBD1 (5 bases). Trimming took 0 bases from V and 4 from J, leaving 18 bases between them. Germline V gene data show CDR1 as SGHVS and CDR2 as FNYEAQ. The length of the CDR3 is 17 residues.

This clone was detected once. The V gene is TRBV5-1, the J gene TRBJ1-2; 7 nucleotides align to TRBD1. The CDR3 length is 13 residues. The V gene end was trimmed by 4 bases and the J gene end by 8 bases; junction bases not matched to a gene: 8. Germline CDR1 SGHRS, CDR2 YFSETQ. The CDR3: CASSRGGEQGYTF. The CDR3 nucleotides are TGCGCCAGCAGCCGAGGGGGCGAACAGGGCTACACCTTC.

This rearrangement joins TRBV28 to TRBJ2-1; 9 bases align to TRBD1. From germline, CDR1 is MDHEN and CDR2 SYDVKM. Germline trimming cut 3 bases from V and 2 bases from J; bases unmatched to any gene: 2. This CDR3 has 15 residues. The chain's CDR3 is CASSFRQGAYNEQFF. The CDR3 DNA sequence: TGTGCCAGCAGTTTTAGACAGGGGGCCTACAATGAGCAGTTCTTC.

Only one count was recorded for this clone. The chain combines TRBV5-1 with TRBJ1-2, with D possibly TRBD1 on 5 matching bases. Germline-derived CDR1 and CDR2 are SGHRS and YFSETQ. CDR3 length equals 12 residues. Trimming took off 6 bases at V and 4 bases at J, with 10 bases between the two ends. The CDR3 reads CASTGQGYGYTF. The CDR3 DNA is TGCGCCAGCACTGGTCAGGGCTATGGCTACACCTTC.

The genes are TRBV13 and TRBJ1-5; a possible D gene is TRBD1 (5 bases). The V end lost 3 bases, the J end lost 3 bases, and 9 bases lay between the germline ends. This CDR3 has 14 amino acids. CDR1 and CDR2 (germline): PRHDT, FYEKMQ (reference sequence). The CDR3, as DNA: TGTGCCAGCAGCTTTTCAGGGAACAATCAGCCCCAGCATTTT. It translates to CASSFSGNNQPQHF.

The rearrangement links TRBV13 to TRBJ1-3, with D possibly TRBD1 on 6 matching bases. Deletions cut 5 bases from V and 5 bases from J, with 13 bases between. CDR1 and CDR2 from the germline V gene are PRHDT and FYEKMQ (reference sequence). This CDR3 is built from 14 residues. The CDR3 nucleotides are TGTGCCAGCAGCCCCACAGGGTCAAGAAACACCATATATTTT. It is translated as CASSPTGSRNTIYF.

The chain combines TRBV4-2 with TRBJ1-3; TRBD1 matches 8 bases. The CDR3 contains 16 residues. The V gene's germline CDR1 is LGHNA and CDR2 YNFKEQ. Trimming took 3 bases from V and 2 from J; bases not matched to a gene: 6. Here the CDR3 reads CASSHETGVPGNTIYF. The CDR3 DNA reads TGTGCCAGCAGCCACGAGACAGGGGTTCCTGGAAACACCATATATTTT.

The chain is built from TRBV9 and TRBJ2-1; 8 bases agree with TRBD2. The germline V gene encodes CDR1 SGDLS and CDR2 YYNGEE. This CDR3 has 15 amino acids. J was trimmed by 1 base and V by 2 bases; bases with no gene match: 2. In DNA, the CDR3 is TGTGCCAGCAGCGTTTTAGCGGGGTCCTACAATGAGCAGTTCTTC. Amino acids: CASSVLAGSYNEQFF.

The rearrangement uses TRBV5-1 and TRBJ2-2; D is possibly TRBD1 (5 bases). The CDR3 runs 15 residues. Looked up from germline, CDR1 is SGHRS and CDR2 is YFSETQ. Trimming pared 1 base from V and 0 bases from J, leaving 7 bases between. CDR3 amino acids: CASSLLGANTGELFF. CDR3 nucleotides: TGCGCCAGCAGCTTGCTAGGGGCGAACACCGGGGAGCTGTTTTTT.

A few counts support this clone. The V and J genes are TRBV7-9 and TRBJ2-7; D not certain. The CDR3 covers 12 residues. CDR1 is SEHNR and CDR2 is FQNEAQ in the germline V gene (reference sequence). The ends were cut back, 4 bases at V and 0 bases at J, with 4 bases in the middle. The CDR3 bases are TGTGCCAGCAGCTATATCTCCTACGAGCAGTACTTC. Translation: CASSYISYEQYF.

The genes are TRBV5-1 and TRBJ2-5, with 10 nucleotides matching TRBD1. CDR3 length equals 14 residues. The junction had 10 bases not matched to a gene; V was cut back by 10 bases and J by 4 bases. In germline, CDR1 is SGHRS, CDR2 YFSETQ. CDR3 sequence: CACDRGQGGETQYF. In DNA, the CDR3 is TGCGCCTGCGACCGAGGACAGGGGGGAGAGACCCAGTACTTC.

This clone has just one count. The V gene is TRBV7-3, the J gene TRBJ2-3, with no clear D. This CDR3 comprises 13 residues. Germline-derived CDR1 and CDR2 are SGHTA and FQGTGA. The germline V and J ends were trimmed by 2 bases and 2 bases, with 5 bases remaining between them. In DNA, the CDR3 is TGTGCCAGCAGCTTAGACTCCACAGATACGCAGTATTTT. Translating gives CASSLDSTDTQYF.